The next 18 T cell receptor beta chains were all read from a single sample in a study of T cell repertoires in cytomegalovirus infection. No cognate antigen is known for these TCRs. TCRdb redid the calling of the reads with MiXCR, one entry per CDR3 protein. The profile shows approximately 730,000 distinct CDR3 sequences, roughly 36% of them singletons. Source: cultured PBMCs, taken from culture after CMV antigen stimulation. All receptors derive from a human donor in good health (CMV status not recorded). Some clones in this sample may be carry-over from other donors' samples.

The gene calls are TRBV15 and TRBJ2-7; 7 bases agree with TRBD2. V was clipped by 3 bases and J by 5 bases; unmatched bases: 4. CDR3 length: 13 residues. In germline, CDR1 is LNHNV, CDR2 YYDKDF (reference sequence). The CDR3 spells CATSSHRGDEQYF. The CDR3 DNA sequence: TGTGCCACCAGCAGTCACCGGGGGGACGAGCAGTACTTC. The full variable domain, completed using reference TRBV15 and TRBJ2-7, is DAMVIQNPRYQVTQFGKPVTLSCSQTLNHNVMYWYQQKSSQAPKLLFHYYDKDFNNEADTPDNFQSRRPNTSFCFLDIRSPGLGDTAMYLCATSSHRGDEQYFGPGTRLTVT.

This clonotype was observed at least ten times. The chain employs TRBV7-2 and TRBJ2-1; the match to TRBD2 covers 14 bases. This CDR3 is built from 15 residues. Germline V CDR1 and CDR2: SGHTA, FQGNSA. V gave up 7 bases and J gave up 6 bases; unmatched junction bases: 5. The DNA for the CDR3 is TGTGCCAGCACCCTGACTAGCGGGAGGGGCAATGAGCAGTTCTTC. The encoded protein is CASTLTSGRGNEQFF.

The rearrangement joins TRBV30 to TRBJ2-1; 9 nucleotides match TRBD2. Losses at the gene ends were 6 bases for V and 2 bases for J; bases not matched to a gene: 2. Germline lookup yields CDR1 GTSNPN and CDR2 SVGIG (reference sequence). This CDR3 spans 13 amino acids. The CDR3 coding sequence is TGTGCCTGTAGCGGGAGAACCTACAATGAGCAGTTCTTC. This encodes CACSGRTYNEQFF.

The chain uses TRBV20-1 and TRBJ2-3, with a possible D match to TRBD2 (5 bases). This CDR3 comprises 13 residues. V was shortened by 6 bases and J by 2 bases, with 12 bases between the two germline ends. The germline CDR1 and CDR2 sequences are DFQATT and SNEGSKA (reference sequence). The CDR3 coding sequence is TGCAGTGCCAGCGGACGGCACACAGATACGCAGTATTTT. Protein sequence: CSASGRHTDTQYF.

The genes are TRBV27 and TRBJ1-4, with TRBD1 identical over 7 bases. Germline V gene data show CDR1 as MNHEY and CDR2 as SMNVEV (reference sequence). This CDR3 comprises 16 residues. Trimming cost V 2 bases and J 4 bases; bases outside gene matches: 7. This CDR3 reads CASSLRRDSINEKLFF. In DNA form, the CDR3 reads TGTGCCAGCAGTTTAAGGAGGGACAGTATTAATGAAAAACTGTTTTTT.

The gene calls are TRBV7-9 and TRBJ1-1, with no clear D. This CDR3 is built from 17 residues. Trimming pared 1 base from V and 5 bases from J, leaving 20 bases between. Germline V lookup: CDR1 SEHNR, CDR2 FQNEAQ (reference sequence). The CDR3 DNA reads TGTGCCAGCAGCTTAGAAGGACCACCCTCCTTCGGTACTGAAGCTTTCTTT. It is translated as CASSLEGPPSFGTEAFF.

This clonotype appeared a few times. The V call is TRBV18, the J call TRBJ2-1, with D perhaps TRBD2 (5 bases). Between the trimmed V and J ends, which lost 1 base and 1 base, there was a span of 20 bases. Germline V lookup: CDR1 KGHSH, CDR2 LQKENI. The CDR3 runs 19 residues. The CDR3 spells CASSPRDYESVRSYNEQFF. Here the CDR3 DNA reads TGTGCCAGCTCACCACGAGACTATGAATCAGTTAGATCCTACAATGAGCAGTTCTTC.

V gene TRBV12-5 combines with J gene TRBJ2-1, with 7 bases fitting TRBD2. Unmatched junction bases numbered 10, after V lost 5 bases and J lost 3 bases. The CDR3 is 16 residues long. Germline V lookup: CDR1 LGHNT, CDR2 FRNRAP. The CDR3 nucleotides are TGTGCTAGTGGTACCTCGAGACTAGCCCTCTACAATGAGCAGTTCTTC. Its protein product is CASGTSRLALYNEQFF. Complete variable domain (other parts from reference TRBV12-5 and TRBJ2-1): DARVTQTPRHKVTEMGQEVTMRCQPILGHNTVFWYRQTMMQGLELLAYFRNRAPLDDSGMPKDRFSAEMPDATLATLKIQPSEPRDSAVYFCASGTSRLALYNEQFFGPGTRLTVL.

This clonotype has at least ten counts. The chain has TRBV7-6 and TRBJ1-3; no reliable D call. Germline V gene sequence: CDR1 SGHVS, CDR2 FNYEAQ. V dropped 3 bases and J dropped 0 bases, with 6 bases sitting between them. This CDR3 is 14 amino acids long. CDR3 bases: TGTGCCAGCAGCTTTCCAGGCTCTGGAAACACCATATATTTT. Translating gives CASSFPGSGNTIYF.

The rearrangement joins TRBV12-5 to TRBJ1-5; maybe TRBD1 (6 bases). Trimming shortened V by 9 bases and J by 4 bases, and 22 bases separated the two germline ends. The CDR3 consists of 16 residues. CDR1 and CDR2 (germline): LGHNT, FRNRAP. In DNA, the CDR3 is TGTGCTAGGGGCGGACGGGAGGGGGTTCCTAATCAGCCCCAGCATTTT. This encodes CARGGREGVPNQPQHF.

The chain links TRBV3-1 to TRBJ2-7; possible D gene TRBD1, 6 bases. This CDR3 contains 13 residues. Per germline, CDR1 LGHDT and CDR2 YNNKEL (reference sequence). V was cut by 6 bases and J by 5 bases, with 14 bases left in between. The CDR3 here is CASSQGTWNEQYF. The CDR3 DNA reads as TGTGCCAGCAGTCAGGGGACCTGGAACGAGCAGTACTTC.

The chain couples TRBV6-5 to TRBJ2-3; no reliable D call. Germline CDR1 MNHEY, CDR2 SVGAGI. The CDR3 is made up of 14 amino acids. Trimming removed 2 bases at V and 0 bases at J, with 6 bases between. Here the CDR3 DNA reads TGTGCCAGCAGTTACCCTGGAAGCACAGATACGCAGTATTTT. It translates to CASSYPGSTDTQYF.

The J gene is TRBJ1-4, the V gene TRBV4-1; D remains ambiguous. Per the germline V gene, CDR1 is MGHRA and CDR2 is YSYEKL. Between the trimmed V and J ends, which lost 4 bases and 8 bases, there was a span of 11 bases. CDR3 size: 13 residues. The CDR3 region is CASSRLHGEKLFF. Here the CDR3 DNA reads TGCGCCAGCAGCCGCTTACACGGGGAAAAACTGTTTTTT.

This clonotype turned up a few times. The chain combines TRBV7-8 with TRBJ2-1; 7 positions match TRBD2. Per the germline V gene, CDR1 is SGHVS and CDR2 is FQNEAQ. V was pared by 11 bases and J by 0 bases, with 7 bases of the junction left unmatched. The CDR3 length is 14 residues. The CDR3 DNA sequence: TGTGCCGGGGGGGGTGGGGGCTCCTACAATGAGCAGTTCTTC. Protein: CAGGGGGSYNEQFF.

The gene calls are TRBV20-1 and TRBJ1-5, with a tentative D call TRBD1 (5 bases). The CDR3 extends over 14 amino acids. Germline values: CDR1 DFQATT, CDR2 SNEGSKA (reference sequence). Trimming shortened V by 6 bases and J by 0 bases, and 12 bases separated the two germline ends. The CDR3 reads CSATDSNSNQPQHF. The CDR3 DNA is TGCAGTGCAACTGACAGCAATAGCAATCAGCCCCAGCATTTT.

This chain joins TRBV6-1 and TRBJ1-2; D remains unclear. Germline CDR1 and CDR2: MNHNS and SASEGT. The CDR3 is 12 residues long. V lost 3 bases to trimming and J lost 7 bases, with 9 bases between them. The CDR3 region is CASSDPGAGYTF. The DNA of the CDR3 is TGTGCCAGCAGTGATCCAGGAGCTGGCTACACCTTC.

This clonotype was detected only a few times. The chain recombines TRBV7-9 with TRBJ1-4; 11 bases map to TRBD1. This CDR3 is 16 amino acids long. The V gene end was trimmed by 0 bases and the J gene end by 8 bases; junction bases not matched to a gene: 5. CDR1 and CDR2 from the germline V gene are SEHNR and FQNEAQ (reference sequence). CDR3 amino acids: CASSLAPGTGGEKLFF. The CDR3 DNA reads TGTGCCAGCAGCTTAGCGCCCGGGACAGGGGGAGAAAAACTGTTTTTT. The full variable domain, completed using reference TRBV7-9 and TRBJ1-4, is DTGVSQNPRHKITKRGQNVTFRCDPISEHNRLYWYRQTLGQGPEFLTYFQNEAQLEKSRLLSDRFSAERPKGSFSTLEIQRTEQGDSAMYLCASSLAPGTGGEKLFFGSGTQLSVL.

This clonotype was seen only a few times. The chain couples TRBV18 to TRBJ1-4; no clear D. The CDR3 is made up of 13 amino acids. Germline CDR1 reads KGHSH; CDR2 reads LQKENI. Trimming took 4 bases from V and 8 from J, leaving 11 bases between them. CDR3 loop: CASSQLGGEKLFF. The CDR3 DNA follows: TGTGCCAGCTCACAACTCGGCGGCGAAAAACTGTTTTTT.